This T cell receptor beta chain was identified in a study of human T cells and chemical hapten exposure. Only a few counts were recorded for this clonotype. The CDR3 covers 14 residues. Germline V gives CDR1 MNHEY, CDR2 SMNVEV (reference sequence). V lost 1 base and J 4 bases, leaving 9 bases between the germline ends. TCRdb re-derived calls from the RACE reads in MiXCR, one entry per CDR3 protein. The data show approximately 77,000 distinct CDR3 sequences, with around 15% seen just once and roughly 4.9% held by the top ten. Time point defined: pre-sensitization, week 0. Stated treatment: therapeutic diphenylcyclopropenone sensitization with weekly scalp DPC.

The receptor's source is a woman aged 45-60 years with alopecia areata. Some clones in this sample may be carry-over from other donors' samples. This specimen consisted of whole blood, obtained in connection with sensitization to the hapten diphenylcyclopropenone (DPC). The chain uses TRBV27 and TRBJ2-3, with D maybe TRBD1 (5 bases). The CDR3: CASSLWGRSDTQYF. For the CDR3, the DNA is TGTGCCAGCAGTTTATGGGGCAGATCAGATACGCAGTATTTT.